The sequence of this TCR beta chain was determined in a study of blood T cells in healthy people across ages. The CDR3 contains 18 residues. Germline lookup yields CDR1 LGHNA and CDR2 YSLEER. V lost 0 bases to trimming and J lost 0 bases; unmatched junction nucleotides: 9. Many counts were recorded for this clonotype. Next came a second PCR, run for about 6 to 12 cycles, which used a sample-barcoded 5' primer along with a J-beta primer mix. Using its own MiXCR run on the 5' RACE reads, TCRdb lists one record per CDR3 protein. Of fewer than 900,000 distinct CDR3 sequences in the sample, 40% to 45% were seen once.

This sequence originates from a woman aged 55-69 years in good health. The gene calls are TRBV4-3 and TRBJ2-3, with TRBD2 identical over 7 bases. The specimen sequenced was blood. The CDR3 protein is CASSQDLPTSSSTDTQYF. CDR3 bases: TGCGCCAGCAGCCAAGATCTCCCGACTAGCTCTAGCACAGATACGCAGTATTTT.